The 15 T cell receptor beta chains below come from one sample, sequenced in a study of T cells in tumors after PD-1 blockade. Assay: immunoSEQ multiplex PCR; the TCRdb copy retains only in-frame clones and omits some. The sample contains approximately 47,000 clones, under 85% of which appear only once. The starting material was PBMCs, obtained before anti-PD-1 therapy. These receptors all come from a human donor with advanced basal cell or squamous cell carcinoma (not recorded which).

This clone rates as medium-sized. The genes are TRBV19 and TRBJ1-5; D uncertain. The germline V and J ends were trimmed by 5 bases and 0 bases, with 8 bases remaining between them. The germline CDR1 and CDR2 sequences are LNHDA and SQIVND (reference sequence). CDR3 length: 14 residues. CDR3 amino acids: CASSPRYSNQPQHF. The CDR3 nucleotides read TGTGCCAGTAGTCCGAGGTATAGCAATCAGCCCCAGCATTTT. Full variable domain (missing parts from reference TRBV19 and TRBJ1-5): DGGITQSPKYLFRKEGQNVTLSCEQNLNHDAMYWYRQDPGQGLRLIYYSQIVNDFQKGDIAEGYSVSREKKESFPLTVTSAQKNPTAFYLCASSPRYSNQPQHFGDGTRLSIL.

The chain carries TRBV12-2 and TRBJ2-7; the table's D gene call, TRBD1, was not cross checked with the DNA. TRBV12-2 is reported as a pseudogene. CDR3 size: 15 residues. In DNA, the CDR3 is TGTGCAAGTCGCCCCCTTGGGACAGGGACCCACGAGCAGTACTTC. Protein sequence: CASRPLGTGTHEQYF.

The genes are TRBV10-3 and TRBJ2-3; the D call may be TRBD1 or TRBD2 (7 bases each). Trimming removed 7 bases from V and 1 base from J, with 12 bases in between. CDR1 ENHRY and CDR2 SYGVKD come from the germline V gene. The CDR3 is 14 amino acids. Here the CDR3 DNA reads TGTGCCATCACCCCAGGGGGGGGCACAGATACGCAGTATTTT. The encoded protein is CAITPGGGTDTQYF.

A few counts support this clone. The J gene is TRBJ1-1, the V gene TRBV28, with D perhaps matching TRBD1 (5 bases). CDR3 length equals 18 residues. V was cut by 2 bases and J by 1 base, with 20 bases left in between. Germline CDR1 reads MDHEN; CDR2 reads SYDVKM. CDR3 nucleotide sequence: TGTGCCAGCAGTTTACCCCCCCCGGGACCTCCCAGGAACACTGAAGCTTTCTTT. This translates into CASSLPPPGPPRNTEAFF.

J is TRBJ2-2 and V is TRBV3-1 (or the pseudogene TRBV3-2); no reliable D call. The V gene lost 0 bases and the J gene lost 6 bases, with 11 bases spanning the gap. Germline V gene sequence: CDR1 LGHDT, CDR2 YNNKEL (reference sequence). The CDR3 is 15 residues long. The CDR3 nucleotides are TGTGCCAGCAGCCAAGATCTGCAATTTGCCGGGGAGCTGTTTTTT. Residues: CASSQDLQFAGELFF.

The chain couples TRBV5-5 to TRBJ2-1; D gene unclear. V was clipped by 0 bases and J by 0 bases, with 7 bases between them. This CDR3 contains 15 residues. CDR1 and CDR2 from the germline V gene are SGHKS and YYEKEE (reference sequence). As DNA, the CDR3 is TGTGCCAGCAGCTTGGCCAGTTTCTCCTACAATGAGCAGTTCTTC. Translated, it gives CASSLASFSYNEQFF.

The chain couples TRBV11-3 to TRBJ1-4, with D unclear. The germline gives CDR1 SGHNT, CDR2 YENEEA. V lost 3 bases and J lost 7, with 12 bases in between. The CDR3 is made up of 14 amino acids. In nucleotides, the CDR3 is TGTGCCAGCAGCTTTGGATCAGAGGGTGAAAAACTGTTTTTT. Amino acid sequence: CASSFGSEGEKLFF.

This chain uses TRBV23-1 with TRBJ2-1; TRBD1 might be the D (5 bases). TRBV23-1 is treated as an ORF (open reading frame) with a function not yet certain. Trimming took off 10 bases at V and 6 bases at J, with 13 bases between the two ends. The length of the CDR3 is 12 residues. CDR3 bases: TGCGCCAACCCCAGGGTCGGCAATGAGCAGTTCTTC. It codes for CANPRVGNEQFF.

The chain recombines TRBV27 with TRBJ1-1; D remains ambiguous. Germline V gene lookup returns CDR1 MNHEY and CDR2 SMNVEV (reference sequence). The CDR3 length is 14 residues. Trimming stripped 6 bases from V and 9 bases from J, with 20 bases between. The CDR3 DNA reads as TGTGCCAGCAGCCCTATAGCCGAGGGAATGAAAGCTTTCTTT. It codes for CASSPIAEGMKAFF.

The chain's CDR3 is CASSEIMARTDTQYF. DNA of the CDR3: TGTGCCAGCAGCGAAATCATGGCGCGCACAGATACGCAGTATTTT. This chain links TRBV7-6 with TRBJ2-3; D is uncertain. This CDR3 comprises 15 residues. Trimming shortened V by 5 bases and J by 1 base, and 13 bases separated the two germline ends. CDR1 and CDR2 from the germline V gene are SGHVS and FNYEAQ. Drawing the rest from reference TRBV7-6 and TRBJ2-3, the complete variable domain is GAGVSQSPRYKVTKRGQDVALRCDPISGHVSLYWYRQALGQGPEFLTYFNYEAQQDKSGLPNDRFSAERPEGSISTLTIQRTEQRDSAMYRCASSEIMARTDTQYFGPGTRLTVL.

The table lists this clone with a few counts. The rearrangement joins TRBV5-1 to TRBJ2-7; 10 positions match TRBD1. Unmatched junction bases numbered 7, after V lost 4 bases and J lost 3 bases. There are 15 residues in the CDR3. The V gene's germline CDR1 is SGHRS and CDR2 YFSETQ. DNA for the CDR3: TGCGCCAGCAGCATCGAGACAGGGGGCTACTACGAGCAGTACTTC. This sequence encodes CASSIETGGYYEQYF. The variable domain in full, with the rest retrieved from reference TRBV5-1 and TRBJ2-7, is KAGVTQTPRYLIKTRGQQVTLSCSPISGHRSVSWYQQTPGQGLQFLFEYFSETQRNKGNFPGRFSGRQFSNSRSEMNVSTLELGDSALYLCASSIETGGYYEQYFGPGTRLTVT.

This chain joins TRBV2 and TRBJ1-1; 9 nucleotides align to TRBD1. CDR3 length: 17 residues. Germline assignment: CDR1 SNHLY and CDR2 FYNNEI. The ends lost 5 bases at V and 4 bases at J; junction bases unmatched: 14. CDR3 protein: CASSYPRTGEMSTEAFF. CDR3 coding DNA: TGTGCCAGCAGTTACCCTAGGACAGGGGAAATGAGCACTGAAGCTTTCTTT.

This clone was recorded once. Mismatch with germline at one junction end may stem from a read error. The chain joins TRBV19 to TRBJ2-3, with TRBD2 matching 7 bases. Germline V gene data show CDR1 as LNHDA and CDR2 as SQIVND (reference sequence). The CDR3 extends over 15 amino acids. CDR3 nucleotides: TGTGCCAGTAAGACTAGCCACAGAAGCACCGATACGCAGTATTTT. It encodes CASKTSHRSTDTQYF.

This chain uses TRBV14 with TRBJ2-7; unclear D gene. CDR3 length: 14 amino acids. The V end was cut by 2 bases, the J end by 5 bases, with 13 bases between. Per the germline V gene, CDR1 is SGHDN and CDR2 is FVKESK. This chain's CDR3 is CASSQNRLDHEQYF. The CDR3 DNA sequence: TGTGCCAGCAGCCAAAACCGACTCGACCACGAGCAGTACTTC.

The V gene is TRBV6-5, the J gene TRBJ2-7, with D possibly being TRBD1 (6 bases). Germline V gene sequence: CDR1 MNHEY, CDR2 SVGAGI. The V end lost 4 bases, the J end lost 3 bases, and 16 bases lay between the germline ends. The CDR3 has 15 amino acids. CDR3 amino acids: CASSSQAAGDYEQYF. The DNA for the CDR3 is TGTGCCAGCAGTTCACAGGCGGCAGGGGACTACGAGCAGTACTTC.